This T cell receptor beta chain was identified in a study of OX40 agonist ivuxolimab in advanced cancers. This clone was seen more than once but under ten times. No patient had autoimmune disease or received systemic immunosuppression. J was trimmed by 6 bases and V by 0 bases; bases with no gene match: 11. Germline assignment: CDR1 SGHRS and CDR2 YFSETQ. This CDR3 is built from 16 residues. The protocol was immunoSEQ multiplex PCR, while the TCRdb copy is restricted to in-frame clones and leaves out a portion. This table has tens of thousands of clones, around nine tenths appearing once. Sequenced here: CD4+ or CD8+ T cells sorted from blood, sampled in a trial of the OX40 agonist ivuxolimab. This sequence originates from an adult with an advanced solid tumor such as melanoma, head and neck, liver or kidney cancer. The chain recombines TRBV5-1 with TRBJ2-5; 7 bases align to TRBD2. CDR3 loop: CASSLAGGLGLQTQYF. In nucleotides, the CDR3 is TGCGCCAGCAGCTTGGCCGGGGGGTTAGGGCTTCAGACCCAGTACTTC.